One T cell receptor beta chain is described in this entry. From germline, CDR1 is MGHRA and CDR2 YSYEKL. Trimming pared 2 bases from V and 7 bases from J, leaving 24 bases between. The CDR3 loop spans 18 amino acids. The sample belongs to a study of T cell changes during pregnancy in multiple sclerosis. Libraries were prepared by immunoSEQ multiplex PCR; TCRdb keeps only in-frame clonotypes and omits some of them. Of fewer than 25,000 clones detected, about 92% appear once; the ten largest clones hold around 9.2%. This chain joins TRBV4-1 and TRBJ2-1; D unresolved. The TCR sequence derives from a female donor in good health, enrolled as a control in a pregnancy study. Sequenced here: CD8+ T cells from peripheral blood mononuclear cells, sampled in the third trimester of pregnancy. In DNA form, the CDR3 reads TGCGCCAGCAGCCAAACGTCTTATGGAGCCCCCCTTTGGAATGAGCAGTTCTTC. It codes for CASSQTSYGAPLWNEQFF.